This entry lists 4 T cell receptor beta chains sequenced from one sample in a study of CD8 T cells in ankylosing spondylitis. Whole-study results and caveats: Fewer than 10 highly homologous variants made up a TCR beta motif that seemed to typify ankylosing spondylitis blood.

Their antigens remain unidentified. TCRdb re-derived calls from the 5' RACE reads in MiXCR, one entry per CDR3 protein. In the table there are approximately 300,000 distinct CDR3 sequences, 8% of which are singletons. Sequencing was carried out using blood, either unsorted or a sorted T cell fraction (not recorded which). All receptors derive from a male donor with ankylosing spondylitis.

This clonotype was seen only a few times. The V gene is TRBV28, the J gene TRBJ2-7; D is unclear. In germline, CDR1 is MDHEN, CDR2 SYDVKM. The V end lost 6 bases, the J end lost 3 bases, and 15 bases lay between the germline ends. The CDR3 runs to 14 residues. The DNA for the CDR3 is TGTGCCAGCAGCCACCGAGACGTGCGCTACGAGCAGTACTTC. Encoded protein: CASSHRDVRYEQYF.

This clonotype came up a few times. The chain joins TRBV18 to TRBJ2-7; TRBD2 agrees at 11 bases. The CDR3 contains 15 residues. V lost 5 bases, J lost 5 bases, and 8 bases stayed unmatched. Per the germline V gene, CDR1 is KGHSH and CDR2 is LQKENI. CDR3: CASSLFSGRADEQYF. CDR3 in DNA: TGTGCCAGCTCATTATTTAGCGGGAGGGCCGACGAGCAGTACTTC.

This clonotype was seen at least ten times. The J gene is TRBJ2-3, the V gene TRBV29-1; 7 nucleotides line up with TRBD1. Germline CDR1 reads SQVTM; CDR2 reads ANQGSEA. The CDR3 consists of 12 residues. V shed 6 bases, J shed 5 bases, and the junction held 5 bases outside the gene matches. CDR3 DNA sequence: TGCAGCGTCGACAGGGATGGAGATACGCAGTATTTT. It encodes CSVDRDGDTQYF.

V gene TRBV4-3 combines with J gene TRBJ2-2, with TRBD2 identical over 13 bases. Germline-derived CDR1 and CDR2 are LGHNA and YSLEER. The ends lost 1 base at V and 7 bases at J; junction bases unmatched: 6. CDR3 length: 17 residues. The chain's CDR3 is CASSQGTSGSRNGELFF. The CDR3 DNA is TGCGCCAGCAGCCAAGGGACTAGCGGGAGTAGGAACGGGGAGCTGTTTTTT.